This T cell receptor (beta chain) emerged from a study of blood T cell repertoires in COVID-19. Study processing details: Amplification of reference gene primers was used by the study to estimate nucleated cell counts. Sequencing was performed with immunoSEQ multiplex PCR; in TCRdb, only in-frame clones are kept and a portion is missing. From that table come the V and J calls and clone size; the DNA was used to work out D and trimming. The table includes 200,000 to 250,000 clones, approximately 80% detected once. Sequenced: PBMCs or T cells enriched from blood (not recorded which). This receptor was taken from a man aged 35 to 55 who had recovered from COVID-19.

The CDR3, as DNA: TGCAGCGTTGGTCCGGGACAGGCTTACACTGAAGCTTTCTTT. As protein: CSVGPGQAYTEAFF. The chain carries TRBV29-1 and TRBJ1-1, with 8 nucleotides matching TRBD1. Per the germline V gene, CDR1 is SQVTM and CDR2 is ANQGSEA. Trimming removed 4 bases from V and 3 bases from J; junction bases left unmatched: 7. The CDR3 has 14 amino acids.